The clone carrying this T cell receptor beta chain occurred a few times. Its specificity is not known. The data were obtained in a study of T cell repertoires in cytomegalovirus infection. In the study overall: Indications of both CMV infection and matching HLA type were provided by public TCR beta signatures. Points from the study as a whole: The cumulative frequency of public TCR beta families distinguished individuals who carried CMV together with the relevant HLA. Predominance within the ex vivo response was attributable to HLA-C-restricted CMV-specific TCR beta clonotypes.

V shed 4 bases, J shed 4 bases, and the junction held 8 bases outside the gene matches. Germline V gene lookup returns CDR1 SGHNT and CDR2 YYREEE (reference sequence). The CDR3 runs to 15 residues. In TCRdb, the reads were re-called with MiXCR into one record per CDR3 protein. There are roughly 640,000 distinct CDR3 sequences in the sample; more than 20% occur only once, and 6.5% to 10% lies in the top ten. The sequencing input was CD8+ T cells from PBMCs. The V and J genes are TRBV5-4 and TRBJ2-3; 8 bases agree with TRBD2. The source is a human donor in good health (CMV status not recorded). Some clones in this sample may be carry-over from other donors' samples. The CDR3 sequence is CASSSGSGGPDTQYF. For the CDR3, the DNA is TGTGCCAGCAGCAGCGGCAGCGGGGGCCCAGATACGCAGTATTTT.